The 29 T cell receptor beta chains below were found in one sample sequenced in a study of human T cells and chemical hapten exposure. TCRdb reprocessed the RACE reads with MiXCR, giving one entry per CDR3 protein. Here the sample spans 75,000 to 100,000 distinct CDR3 sequences, roughly 8.5% being singletons. Sample time point: healthy volunteer bleed at 2 weeks. Unseparated into fractions, whole blood served as the source from which total RNA was extracted. Material: whole blood. These receptors originate from a female donor in good health. Some clones in this sample may be carry-over from other donors' samples.

This clonotype was counted only a few times. V and J are TRBV7-9 and TRBJ1-4; the match to TRBD1 covers 7 bases. The ends lost 0 bases at V and 6 bases at J; junction bases unmatched: 16. Germline CDR1 is SEHNR and CDR2 is FQNEAQ (reference sequence). This CDR3 region has 19 residues. The CDR3 reads CASSLASYHLQGPDEKLFF. CDR3 bases: TGTGCCAGCAGCTTAGCCTCCTACCACTTACAGGGGCCGGATGAAAAACTGTTTTTT.

This clonotype was seen only a few times. The chain combines TRBV6-2 or TRBV6-3 with TRBJ1-2, with D hard to call. The ends were cut back, 0 bases at V and 4 bases at J, with 15 bases in the middle. Looked up from germline, CDR1 is MNHEY and CDR2 is SVGEGT. The CDR3 spans 16 residues. The CDR3 region is CASSYSRQTKPYGYTF. As DNA, the CDR3 is TGTGCCAGCAGTTACTCGCGTCAGACCAAACCCTATGGCTACACCTTC.

This clonotype has a handful of counts. The chain joins TRBV28 to TRBJ1-4; 7 bases line up with TRBD1. Trimming cost V 2 bases and J 8 bases; bases outside gene matches: 8. The germline V gene encodes CDR1 MDHEN and CDR2 SYDVKM. The CDR3 totals 15 residues. CDR3 DNA: TGTGCCAGCAGTTTACCGCTGACAGGGAGGGAAAAACTGTTTTTT. Translating it yields CASSLPLTGREKLFF.

The chain employs TRBV6-5 and TRBJ2-2, with 8 bases identical to TRBD2. V lost 4 bases and J lost 1; bases outside the gene matches: 8. The CDR3 contains 17 residues. Germline V gives CDR1 MNHEY, CDR2 SVGAGI. DNA of the CDR3: TGTGCCAGCAGTTCGAGTATAGCGGGAAGGAACACCGGGGAGCTGTTTTTT. Protein sequence: CASSSSIAGRNTGELFF.

The gene calls are TRBV14 and TRBJ2-7; the D gene is possibly TRBD2 (6 bases). V was clipped by 3 bases and J by 0 bases, with 15 bases between them. The CDR3 has 16 residues. Germline V gene sequence: CDR1 SGHDN, CDR2 FVKESK. The CDR3: CASSQGPRLVSYEQYF. CDR3 nucleotides: TGTGCCAGCAGCCAGGGACCGAGACTAGTCTCCTACGAGCAGTACTTC. Full variable domain (missing parts from reference TRBV14 and TRBJ2-7): EAGVTQFPSHSVIEKGQTVTLRCDPISGHDNLYWYRRVMGKEIKFLLHFVKESKQDESGMPNNRFLAERTGGTYSTLKVQPAELEDSGVYFCASSQGPRLVSYEQYFGPGTRLTVT.

This clonotype was seen more than once but under ten times. The gene calls are TRBV5-1 and TRBJ2-1, with 8 bases fitting TRBD2. V dropped 4 bases and J dropped 7; count of bases not matched to a gene: 16. This CDR3 region has 17 residues. The germline gives CDR1 SGHRS, CDR2 YFSETQ. The CDR3 loop is CASSPLSGMGAKNEQFF. The DNA for the CDR3 is TGCGCCAGCAGCCCCCTTAGCGGGATGGGGGCTAAGAATGAGCAGTTCTTC.

Only a few counts were recorded for this clonotype. The chain has TRBV12-3 or TRBV12-4 and TRBJ1-1; no clear D gene. Trimming stripped 2 bases from V and 6 bases from J, with 10 bases between. The CDR3 is 13 amino acids. CDR3 residues: CASSLKGYAEAFF. The CDR3, as DNA: TGTGCCAGCAGTTTAAAGGGATACGCTGAAGCTTTCTTT.

This chain joins TRBV25-1 and TRBJ2-1, with TRBD2 matching over 8 bases. With V trimmed by 6 bases and J by 4 bases, 8 bases remained unmatched. CDR3 length equals 15 residues. Per the germline V gene, CDR1 is MGHDK and CDR2 is SYGVNS. DNA of the CDR3: TGTGCCAGCAGCGCGGGAGGACAGCTTTACAATGAGCAGTTCTTC. This encodes CASSAGGQLYNEQFF. Full variable domain (outside the CDR3, taken from reference TRBV25-1 and TRBJ2-1): EADIYQTPRYLVIGTGKKITLECSQTMGHDKMYWYQQDPGMELHLIHYSYGVNSTEKGDLSSESTVSRIRTEHFPLTLESARPSHTSQYLCASSAGGQLYNEQFFGPGTRLTVL.

Ten or more counts support this clonotype. V usage is TRBV2 and J usage is TRBJ2-2; D might be TRBD2 (6 bases). The CDR3 covers 13 residues. Germline-derived CDR1 and CDR2 are SNHLY and FYNNEI. V dropped 3 bases and J dropped 9 bases, with 11 bases sitting between them. The CDR3 nucleotides read TGTGCCAGCAGTGAGTCCCTAGCGAGGGAGCTGTTTTTT. Protein product: CASSESLARELFF.

The chain joins TRBV6-1 to TRBJ2-7; possibly TRBD1 for D (6 bases). Germline CDR1 is MNHNS and CDR2 is SASEGT. V lost 5 bases and J lost 2, with 13 bases in between. The CDR3 is 14 amino acids. This chain's CDR3 is CASSLRDKTYEQYF. CDR3 DNA sequence: TGTGCCAGCAGTCTCCGGGACAAGACCTACGAGCAGTACTTC.

This sequence joins TRBV20-1 and TRBJ2-3; the D is unclear. This CDR3 is built from 14 residues. The V and J ends lost 2 bases and 6 bases respectively, with 15 bases between them. Germline V CDR1 and CDR2: DFQATT, SNEGSKA (reference sequence). The CDR3 sequence: CSARIDAFRDTQYF. The CDR3 nucleotides read TGCAGTGCTAGAATAGACGCTTTTCGGGATACGCAGTATTTT.

The chain is built from TRBV2 and TRBJ1-1; D is unresolved. Germline lookup yields CDR1 SNHLY and CDR2 FYNNEI. V gave up 0 bases and J gave up 8 bases, with 13 bases separating them. CDR3 length equals 14 residues. The CDR3 coding sequence is TGTGCCAGCAGTGAAGCGCTTCAGGCAGACGAAGCTTTCTTT. This sequence encodes CASSEALQADEAFF.

This rearrangement joins TRBV12-3 or TRBV12-4 to TRBJ2-7, with 8 nucleotides matching TRBD2. The junction had 6 bases not matched to a gene; V was cut back by 4 bases and J by 7 bases. This CDR3 region has 13 residues. CDR3 nucleotides: TGTGCCAGCAGTTCCCGCACTAGCGGTGAGCAGTACTTC. Its protein product is CASSSRTSGEQYF.

This clonotype was detected only a few times. The chain employs TRBV2 and TRBJ1-4, with a possible D match to TRBD1 (6 bases). Trimming removed 6 bases at V and 4 bases at J, with 9 bases between. The germline V gene encodes CDR1 SNHLY and CDR2 FYNNEI. This CDR3 has 13 residues. The CDR3 reads CASRGALNEKLFF. As DNA, the CDR3 is TGTGCCAGCAGGGGGGCCCTTAATGAAAAACTGTTTTTT. Filled out from reference TRBV2 and TRBJ1-4, the complete variable domain reads EPEVTQTPSHQVTQMGQEVILRCVPISNHLYFYWYRQILGQKVEFLVSFYNNEISEKSEIFDDQFSVERPDGSNFTLKIRSTKLEDSAMYFCASRGALNEKLFFGSGTQLSVL.

This clonotype was observed a few times. The rearrangement links TRBV3-1 to TRBJ2-3; 7 positions match TRBD2. The V segment lost 4 bases and the J segment 0 bases; nucleotides outside the gene matches: 1. The CDR3 spans 14 residues. CDR1 and CDR2 from the germline V gene are LGHDT and YNNKEL (reference sequence). CDR3: CASSPTSSTDTQYF. The CDR3, as DNA: TGTGCCAGCAGCCCGACTAGCAGCACAGATACGCAGTATTTT.

A few counts support this clonotype. The rearrangement links TRBV19 to TRBJ1-5; 7 bases match TRBD1. From germline, CDR1 is LNHDA and CDR2 SQIVND (reference sequence). The CDR3 is made up of 16 amino acids. The ends lost 2 bases at V and 3 bases at J; junction bases unmatched: 7. CDR3 sequence: CASSITGVWDNQPQHF. The CDR3 DNA reads as TGTGCCAGTAGTATAACAGGGGTTTGGGACAATCAGCCCCAGCATTTT.

This clonotype was counted only a few times. This chain links TRBV2 with TRBJ1-5, with D possibly TRBD1 on 5 matching bases. The CDR3 contains 15 residues. Per germline, CDR1 SNHLY and CDR2 FYNNEI. Trimming pared 4 bases from V and 6 bases from J, leaving 16 bases between. The CDR3, as DNA: TGTGCCAGCAGTGTTTACCCATGGGGGAGTCAGCCCCAGCATTTT. Protein product: CASSVYPWGSQPQHF. Combining the CDR3 with reference TRBV2 and TRBJ1-5 gives the whole variable domain EPEVTQTPSHQVTQMGQEVILRCVPISNHLYFYWYRQILGQKVEFLVSFYNNEISEKSEIFDDQFSVERPDGSNFTLKIRSTKLEDSAMYFCASSVYPWGSQPQHFGDGTRLSIL.

V gene TRBV11-2 combines with J gene TRBJ2-5; D assignment may be TRBD1 or TRBD2 (5 bases each). CDR1 SGHAT and CDR2 FQNNGV come from the germline V gene. The length of the CDR3 is 15 residues. Trimming left V 5 bases short and J 2 bases short, with 15 bases between. The CDR3 reads CASSDRDRNQETQYF. The DNA for the CDR3 is TGTGCCAGCAGCGACCGGGACCGCAATCAAGAGACCCAGTACTTC.

This rearrangement joins TRBV3-1 to TRBJ2-7, with 8 bases matching TRBD2. The CDR3 has 16 residues. Germline V CDR1 and CDR2: LGHDT, YNNKEL (reference sequence). Trimming removed 0 bases from V and 4 bases from J; junction bases left unmatched: 8. The chain's CDR3 is CASSQDAGSGTYEQYF. DNA for the CDR3: TGTGCCAGCAGCCAAGATGCGGGTAGCGGGACTTACGAGCAGTACTTC.

This clonotype was detected only a few times. V gene TRBV29-1 combines with J gene TRBJ2-6; 12 bases are shared with TRBD2. V lost 6 bases and J lost 0; bases outside the gene matches: 9. CDR3 length: 18 residues. CDR1 SQVTM and CDR2 ANQGSEA come from the germline V gene. The CDR3 bases are TGCAGCGTCGATGGACTAGCGGGGCCAAACTCTGGGGCCAACGTCCTGACTTTC. This codes for CSVDGLAGPNSGANVLTF. The entire variable domain, with the rest obtained from reference TRBV29-1 and TRBJ2-6, is as follows: SAVISQKPSRDICQRGTSLTIQCQVDSQVTMMFWYRQQPGQSLTLIATANQGSEATYESGFVIDKFPISRPNLTFSTLTVSNMSPEDSSIYLCSVDGLAGPNSGANVLTFGAGSRLTVL.

The rearrangement uses TRBV5-6 and TRBJ2-1; 15 bases are a match to TRBD2. This CDR3 spans 15 amino acids. Germline CDR1 SGHDT, CDR2 YYEEEE. The V and J ends lost 3 bases and 9 bases, in that order; junction bases with no gene match: 4. CDR3 amino acids: CASSSRTSGRVEQFF. CDR3 DNA sequence: TGTGCCAGCAGCTCCAGGACTAGCGGGAGGGTTGAGCAGTTCTTC.

There are a few counts of this clonotype. The chain combines TRBV20-1 with TRBJ2-2; the D gene is possibly TRBD2 (6 bases). The V and J ends lost 5 bases and 2 bases respectively, with 12 bases between them. The CDR3 is 14 amino acids. CDR1 and CDR2 (germline): DFQATT, SNEGSKA (reference sequence). In DNA, the CDR3 is TGCAGTGCTCATAGCGGAACTAACACCGGGGAGCTGTTTTTT. This sequence encodes CSAHSGTNTGELFF.

There are a few counts of this clonotype. The chain has TRBV5-1 and TRBJ1-5; 7 bases are shared with TRBD1. CDR1 is SGHRS, CDR2 YFSETQ, per germline. Germline trimming cut 4 bases from V and 5 bases from J; bases unmatched to any gene: 9. The CDR3 has 15 residues. CDR3 in amino acids: CASSPEGQIDQPQHF. DNA for the CDR3: TGCGCCAGCAGCCCAGAGGGACAGATAGATCAGCCCCAGCATTTT.

The CDR3 sequence is CASSLPSGRTDTQYF. CDR3 DNA: TGCGCCAGCAGCTTGCCTAGCGGGAGGACAGATACGCAGTATTTT. The V and J genes are TRBV5-1 and TRBJ2-3; 11 bases match TRBD2. CDR1 and CDR2 from the germline V gene are SGHRS and YFSETQ. V lost 1 base, J lost 3 bases, and 1 base stayed unmatched. CDR3 length: 15 amino acids.

This chain links TRBV28 with TRBJ2-1, with a possible D match to TRBD2 (5 bases). The length of the CDR3 is 15 residues. Germline-derived CDR1 and CDR2 are MDHEN and SYDVKM. V was trimmed by 3 bases and J by 4 bases, leaving 13 bases between them. CDR3 in amino acids: CASSFNRGRYNEQFF. CDR3 nucleotide sequence: TGTGCCAGCAGTTTTAACCGGGGTCGATACAATGAGCAGTTCTTC.

This clonotype was recorded a few times. This chain links TRBV6-2 or TRBV6-3 with TRBJ2-1; 9 bases are shared with TRBD2. The CDR3 spans 14 residues. Germline loops: CDR1 MNHEY, CDR2 SVGEGT. Losses at the gene ends were 5 bases for V and 4 bases for J; bases not matched to a gene: 3. The CDR3 DNA reads as TGTGCCAGCAGTCCTAGCGGGGATTACAATGAGCAGTTCTTC. Translation gives CASSPSGDYNEQFF.

This clonotype was seen a handful of times. J is TRBJ2-1 and V is TRBV24-1; TRBD2 matches at 16 bases. Germline CDR1 KGHDR, CDR2 SFDVKD. Trimming removed 5 bases from V and 8 bases from J; junction bases left unmatched: 5. The CDR3 is 16 residues long. Here the CDR3 reads CATSAPGLAGGYEQFF. CDR3 nucleotide sequence: TGTGCCACCAGTGCCCCGGGACTAGCGGGAGGGTATGAGCAGTTCTTC.

V gene TRBV5-1 combines with J gene TRBJ2-1, with 13 bases that match TRBD2. Germline-derived CDR1 and CDR2 are SGHRS and YFSETQ. With V trimmed by 3 bases and J by 0 bases, 6 bases remained unmatched. This CDR3 contains 18 residues. CDR3 protein: CASSSGLAGPSSYNEQFF. Here the CDR3 DNA reads TGCGCCAGCAGCTCGGGACTAGCGGGGCCGAGCTCCTACAATGAGCAGTTCTTC.

This clonotype was observed a few times. CDR3 sequence (DNA): TGTGCCAGCAGCTCGTTGAGCACTGGCACAGATACGCAGTATTTT. Translated: CASSSLSTGTDTQYF. The rearrangement uses TRBV11-2 and TRBJ2-3; the D is unclear. Germline V gene data show CDR1 as SGHAT and CDR2 as FQNNGV. Trimming pared 4 bases from V and 1 base from J, leaving 12 bases between. The CDR3 extends over 15 amino acids.